This T cell receptor beta chain was observed in a study of T cells after yellow fever vaccination. Looking at the study overall: Fractions of limited cellularity were prepared by means of SMART-Seq v4 Ultra Low Input.

A 5'RACE template-switching step, the method used to make TCR cDNA, added a universal primer site and UMIs. Via MiXCR, TCRdb re-called the 5' RACE reads, giving one row per CDR3 protein. Of hundreds of thousands of distinct CDR3 sequences in the sample, approximately 6% were seen once. Whole-study findings and limits: Only a small proportion of the clonotypes turned up in both the CD4 and the CD8 compartments, likely arising from convergent recombination. Weaker, the secondary response peaked sooner, at day 5 versus 15.

There are a few counts of this clonotype. What it binds is unknown. The source material was PBMCs, sampled 5 days after the yellow fever booster vaccination. The source of this sequence is a man aged 25 to 45 who received the YFV17D yellow fever vaccine.

CDR3 region: CASSVSLSTDTQYF. CDR3 nucleotides: TGTGCCAGCAGCGTAAGCCTTAGCACAGATACGCAGTATTTT. The V gene is TRBV9, the J gene TRBJ2-3; D is uncertain. CDR3 length: 14 amino acids. Germline CDR1 and CDR2: SGDLS and YYNGEE. Trimming took off 1 base at V and 0 bases at J, with 6 bases between the two ends.